This T cell receptor beta chain originates from a study of T cell responses to AZD1222 COVID-19 vaccine. Points from the study as a whole: The repertoires were collected only after the peak T cell response. Donors skewed white British and female; clonal diversity was possibly underestimated. When two AZD1222 doses had been given, Spike-specific TCR breadth and depth rose. Close to half of spike-specific TCRs reportedly recognize unmutated variant regions.

Trimming removed 6 bases from V and 2 bases from J, with 9 bases in between. CDR1 is MNHEY and CDR2 is SVGEGT in the germline V gene. There are 13 residues in the CDR3. In this sample, this clone turned up once. Its antigen is unidentified. Only in-frame clones appear in the TCRdb table, and some are missing; sequencing was by immunoSEQ multiplex PCR. The sample contains tens of thousands of clones, around 90% of which appear only once. The chain is built from TRBV6-2 or TRBV6-3 and TRBJ2-3; no firm D call. This TCR was sampled from an adult in good health. The sample in question was peripheral blood, obtained on day 0 of MenACWY control vaccination. CDR3 DNA: TGTGCCAGCAGGTACACTTACACAGATACGCAGTATTTT. It translates to CASRYTYTDTQYF.